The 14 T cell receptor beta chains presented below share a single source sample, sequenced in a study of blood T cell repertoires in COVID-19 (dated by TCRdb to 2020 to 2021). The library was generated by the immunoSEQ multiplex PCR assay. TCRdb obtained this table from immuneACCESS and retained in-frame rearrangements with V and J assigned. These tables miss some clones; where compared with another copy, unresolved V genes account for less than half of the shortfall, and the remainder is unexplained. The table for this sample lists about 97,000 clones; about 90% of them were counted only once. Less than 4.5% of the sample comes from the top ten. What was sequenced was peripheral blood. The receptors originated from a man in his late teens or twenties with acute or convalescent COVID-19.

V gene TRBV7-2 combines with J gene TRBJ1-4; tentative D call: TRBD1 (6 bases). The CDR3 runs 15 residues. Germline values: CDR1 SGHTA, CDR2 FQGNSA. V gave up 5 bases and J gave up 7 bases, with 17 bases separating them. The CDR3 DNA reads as TGTGCCAGCAGCGTAAGGGGAGGGGGAAGTGAAAAACTGTTTTTT. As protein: CASSVRGGGSEKLFF.

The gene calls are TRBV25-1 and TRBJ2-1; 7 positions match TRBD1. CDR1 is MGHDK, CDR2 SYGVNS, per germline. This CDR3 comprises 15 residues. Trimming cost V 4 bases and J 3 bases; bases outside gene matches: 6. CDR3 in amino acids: CASSVPGQNYNEQFF. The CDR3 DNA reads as TGTGCCAGCAGTGTACCGGGACAGAACTACAATGAGCAGTTCTTC.

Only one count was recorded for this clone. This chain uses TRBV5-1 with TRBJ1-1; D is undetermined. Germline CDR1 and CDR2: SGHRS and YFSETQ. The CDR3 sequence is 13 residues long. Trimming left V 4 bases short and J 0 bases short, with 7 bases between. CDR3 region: CASSLDMNTEAFF. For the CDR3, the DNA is TGCGCCAGCAGCCTCGACATGAACACTGAAGCTTTCTTT. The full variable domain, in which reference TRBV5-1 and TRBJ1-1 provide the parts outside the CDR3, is KAGVTQTPRYLIKTRGQQVTLSCSPISGHRSVSWYQQTPGQGLQFLFEYFSETQRNKGNFPGRFSGRQFSNSRSEMNVSTLELGDSALYLCASSLDMNTEAFFGQGTRLTVV.

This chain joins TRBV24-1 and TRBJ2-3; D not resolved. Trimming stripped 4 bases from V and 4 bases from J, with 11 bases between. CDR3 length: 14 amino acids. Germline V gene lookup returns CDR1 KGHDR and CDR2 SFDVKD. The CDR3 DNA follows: TGTGCCACCAGTGAAGAGAGTAACTCAGATACGCAGTATTTT. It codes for CATSEESNSDTQYF.

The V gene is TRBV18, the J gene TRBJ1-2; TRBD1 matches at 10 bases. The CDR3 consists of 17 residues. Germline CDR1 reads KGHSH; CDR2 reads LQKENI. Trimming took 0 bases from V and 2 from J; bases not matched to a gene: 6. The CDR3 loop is CASSPPGTGVLNYGYTF. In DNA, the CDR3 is TGTGCCAGCTCACCACCGGGGACAGGGGTCCTAAACTATGGCTACACCTTC.

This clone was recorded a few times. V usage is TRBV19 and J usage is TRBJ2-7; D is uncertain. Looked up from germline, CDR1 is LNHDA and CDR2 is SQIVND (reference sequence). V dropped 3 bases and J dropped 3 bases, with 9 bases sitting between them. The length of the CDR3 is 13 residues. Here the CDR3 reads CASSMGQNYEQYF. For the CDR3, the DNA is TGTGCCAGTAGTATGGGCCAGAACTACGAGCAGTACTTC.

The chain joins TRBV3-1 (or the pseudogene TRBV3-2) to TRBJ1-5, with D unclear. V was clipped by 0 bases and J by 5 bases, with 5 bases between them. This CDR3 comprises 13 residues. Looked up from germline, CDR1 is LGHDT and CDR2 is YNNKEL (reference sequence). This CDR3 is CASSQDRDQPQHF. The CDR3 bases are TGTGCCAGCAGCCAAGATCGGGATCAGCCCCAGCATTTT.

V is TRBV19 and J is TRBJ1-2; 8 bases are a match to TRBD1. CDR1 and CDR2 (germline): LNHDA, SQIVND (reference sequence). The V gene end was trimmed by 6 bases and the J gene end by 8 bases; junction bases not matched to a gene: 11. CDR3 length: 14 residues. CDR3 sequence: CASSAGGGPLGYTF. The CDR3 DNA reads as TGTGCCAGTAGCGCAGGGGGCGGGCCTTTGGGCTACACCTTC.

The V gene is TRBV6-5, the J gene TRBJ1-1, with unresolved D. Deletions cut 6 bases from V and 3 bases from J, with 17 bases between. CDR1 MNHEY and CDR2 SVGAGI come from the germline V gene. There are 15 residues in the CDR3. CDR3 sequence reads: CASRTAPGTYTEAFF. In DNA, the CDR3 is TGTGCCAGCAGGACCGCACCGGGAACTTACACTGAAGCTTTCTTT.

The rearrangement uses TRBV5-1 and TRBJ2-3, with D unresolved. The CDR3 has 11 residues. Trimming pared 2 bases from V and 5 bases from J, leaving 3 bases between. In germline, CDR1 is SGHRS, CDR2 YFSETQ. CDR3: CASSFKDTQYF. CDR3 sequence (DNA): TGCGCCAGCAGCTTTAAAGATACGCAGTATTTT.

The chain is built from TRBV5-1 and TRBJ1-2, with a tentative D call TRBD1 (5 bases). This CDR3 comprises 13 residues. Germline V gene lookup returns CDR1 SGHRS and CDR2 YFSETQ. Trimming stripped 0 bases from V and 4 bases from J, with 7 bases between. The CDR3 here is CASSLDRSYGYTF. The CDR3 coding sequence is TGCGCCAGCAGCTTGGACAGGTCCTATGGCTACACCTTC.

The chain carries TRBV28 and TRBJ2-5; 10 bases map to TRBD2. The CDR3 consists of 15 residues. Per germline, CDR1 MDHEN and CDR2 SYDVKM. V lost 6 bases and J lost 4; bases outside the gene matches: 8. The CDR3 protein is CASSPIGTSAETQYF. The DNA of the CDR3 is TGTGCCAGCAGCCCGATCGGGACTAGCGCAGAGACCCAGTACTTC.

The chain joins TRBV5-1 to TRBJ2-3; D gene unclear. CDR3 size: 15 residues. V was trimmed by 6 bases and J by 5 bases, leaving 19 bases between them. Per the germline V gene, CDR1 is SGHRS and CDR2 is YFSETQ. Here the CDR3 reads CASTSRSEVGDTQYF. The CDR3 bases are TGCGCCAGCACCTCCCGGAGTGAGGTCGGAGATACGCAGTATTTT.

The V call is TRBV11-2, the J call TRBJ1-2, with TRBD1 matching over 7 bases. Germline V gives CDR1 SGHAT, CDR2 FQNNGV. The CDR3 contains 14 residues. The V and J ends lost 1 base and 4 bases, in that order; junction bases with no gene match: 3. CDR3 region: CASSLGQGGYGYTF. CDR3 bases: TGTGCCAGCAGCTTAGGTCAGGGGGGCTATGGCTACACCTTC.